These T cell receptor beta chains were read from a single sample in a study of blood T cells in healthy people across ages. MiXCR was run by TCRdb on the 5' RACE reads, yielding one entry per CDR3 protein. The sample carries nearly 800,000 distinct CDR3 sequences, roughly 25% recorded once. Separately, the same data were catalogued under a study of T cells of mothers and their children.

The specimen was blood. The origin of the receptors is a boy between 10 and 17 years old in good health. CDR3s leave out the opening cysteine and the closing phenylalanine or tryptophan.

>TRBV9|TRBJ1-2
ASSVEGAGTHYGYT
>TRBV4-1|TRBJ1-4
ASSHPGRLNEKLF
>TRBV14|TRBJ2-5
ASSQDSIWPEQY
>TRBV4-1|TRBJ2-5
ASSQPTGIGRGLQETQY
>TRBV7-9|TRBJ1-1
ASSAPVGQRATPVAF
>TRBV28|NA
ASSPTGISETQY
>TRBV12-3/TRBV12-4|TRBJ2-3
ASSPPDGGDRDTQY
>TRBV7-9|TRBJ1-4
ASSTGPQEELF
>TRBV28|TRBJ1-2
ASRQGPNYGYT
>TRBV2|TRBJ2-5
ASSVRGAQETQY
>TRBV7-2|TRBJ2-7
ASSSGPVGALYEQY
>TRBV6-1|TRBJ2-2
TSSDLGLAKSGELF
>TRBV28|TRBJ2-3
ASSSGGEGTDTQY
>TRBV4-1|TRBJ1-4
ASSSLEGVWEKLF
>TRBV20-1|TRBJ1-6
SARTGGQGLSPLH
>TRBV29-1|TRBJ2-5
SVDGQGTEEPQY
>TRBV12-3/TRBV12-4|TRBJ2-5
ASSYGRGETQY
>TRBV2|TRBJ1-6
ASSEQLPTGGSPLH
>TRBV15|TRBJ1-2
ATSRDLLDIHYGYT
>TRBV29-1|TRBJ2-3
SVEETGLGVY
>TRBV6-2/TRBV6-3|TRBJ2-7
ASSYSMGEQY